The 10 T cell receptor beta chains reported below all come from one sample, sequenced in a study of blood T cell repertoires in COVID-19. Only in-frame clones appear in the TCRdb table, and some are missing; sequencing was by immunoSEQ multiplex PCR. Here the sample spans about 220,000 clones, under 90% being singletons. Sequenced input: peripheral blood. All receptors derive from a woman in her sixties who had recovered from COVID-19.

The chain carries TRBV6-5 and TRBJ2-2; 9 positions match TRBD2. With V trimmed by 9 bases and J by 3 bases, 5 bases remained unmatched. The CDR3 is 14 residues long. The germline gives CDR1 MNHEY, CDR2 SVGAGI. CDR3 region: CASHSGGDTGELFF. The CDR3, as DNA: TGTGCCAGTCATAGCGGGGGTGACACCGGGGAGCTGTTTTTT.

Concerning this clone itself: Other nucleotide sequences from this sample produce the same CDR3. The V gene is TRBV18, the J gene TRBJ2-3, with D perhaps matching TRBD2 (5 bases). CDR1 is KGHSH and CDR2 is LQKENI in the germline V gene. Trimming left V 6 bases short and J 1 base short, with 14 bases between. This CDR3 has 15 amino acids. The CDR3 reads CASSPQAGRTDTQYF. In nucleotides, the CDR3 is TGTGCCAGCTCCCCCCAGGCGGGCCGCACAGATACGCAGTATTTT.

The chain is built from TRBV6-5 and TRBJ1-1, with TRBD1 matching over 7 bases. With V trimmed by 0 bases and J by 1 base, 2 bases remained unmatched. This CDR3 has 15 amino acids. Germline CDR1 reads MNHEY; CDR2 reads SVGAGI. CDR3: CASSYSYRGNTEAFF. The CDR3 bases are TGTGCCAGCAGTTACTCGTACAGGGGGAACACTGAAGCTTTCTTT.

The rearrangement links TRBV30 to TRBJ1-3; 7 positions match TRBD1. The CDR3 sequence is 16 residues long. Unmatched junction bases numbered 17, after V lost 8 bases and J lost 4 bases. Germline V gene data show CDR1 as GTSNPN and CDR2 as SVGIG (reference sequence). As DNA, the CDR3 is TGTGCCCATTCATTAGGGGGCTCGGAATTCGGAAACACCATATATTTT. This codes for CAHSLGGSEFGNTIYF.

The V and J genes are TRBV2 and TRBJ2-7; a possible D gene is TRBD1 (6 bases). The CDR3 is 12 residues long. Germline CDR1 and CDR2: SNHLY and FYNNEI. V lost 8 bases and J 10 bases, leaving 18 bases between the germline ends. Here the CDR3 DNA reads TGTGCCAGCGCAGAAAGGACAGCCCAACAGTACTTC. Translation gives CASAERTAQQYF.

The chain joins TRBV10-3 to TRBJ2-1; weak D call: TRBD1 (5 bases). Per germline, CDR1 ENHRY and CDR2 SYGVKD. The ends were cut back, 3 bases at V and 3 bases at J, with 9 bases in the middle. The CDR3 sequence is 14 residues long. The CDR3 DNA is TGTGCCATCAGTGAAGACAGAGACTACAATGAGCAGTTCTTC. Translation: CAISEDRDYNEQFF.

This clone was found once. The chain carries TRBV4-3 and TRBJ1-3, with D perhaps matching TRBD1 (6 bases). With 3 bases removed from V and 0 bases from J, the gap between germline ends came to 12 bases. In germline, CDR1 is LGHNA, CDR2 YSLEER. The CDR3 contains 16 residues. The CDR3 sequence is CASSHSGTNSGNTIYF. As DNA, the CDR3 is TGCGCCAGCAGCCACTCGGGGACAAACTCTGGAAACACCATATATTTT.

The CDR3 protein is CASSYRVGANTEAFF. The CDR3 nucleotides read TGCGCCAGCAGCTACAGGGTGGGGGCAAACACTGAAGCTTTCTTT. This chain links TRBV5-1 with TRBJ1-1, with D tentatively TRBD1 (6 bases). The CDR3 extends over 15 amino acids. Looked up from germline, CDR1 is SGHRS and CDR2 is YFSETQ. The V end lost 3 bases, the J end lost 2 bases, and 14 bases lay between the germline ends. The whole variable domain, remainder taken from reference TRBV5-1 and TRBJ1-1, is KAGVTQTPRYLIKTRGQQVTLSCSPISGHRSVSWYQQTPGQGLQFLFEYFSETQRNKGNFPGRFSGRQFSNSRSEMNVSTLELGDSALYLCASSYRVGANTEAFFGQGTRLTVV.

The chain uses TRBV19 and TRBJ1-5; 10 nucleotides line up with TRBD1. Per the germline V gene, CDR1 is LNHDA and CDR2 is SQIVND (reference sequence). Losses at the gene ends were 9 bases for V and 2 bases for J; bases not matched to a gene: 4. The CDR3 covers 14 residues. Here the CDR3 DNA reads TGTGCCAGCTCCGGGACAGGGGGCAATCAGCCCCAGCATTTT. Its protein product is CASSGTGGNQPQHF. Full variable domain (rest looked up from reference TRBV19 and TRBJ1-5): DGGITQSPKYLFRKEGQNVTLSCEQNLNHDAMYWYRQDPGQGLRLIYYSQIVNDFQKGDIAEGYSVSREKKESFPLTVTSAQKNPTAFYLCASSGTGGNQPQHFGDGTRLSIL.

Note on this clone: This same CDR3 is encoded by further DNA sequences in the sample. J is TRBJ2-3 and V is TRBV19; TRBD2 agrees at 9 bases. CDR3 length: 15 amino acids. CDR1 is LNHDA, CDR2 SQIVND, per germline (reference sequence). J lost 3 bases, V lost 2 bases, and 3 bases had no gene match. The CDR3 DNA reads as TGTGCCAGTAGTATACTTGCGGGGGGGACAGATACGCAGTATTTT. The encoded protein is CASSILAGGTDTQYF. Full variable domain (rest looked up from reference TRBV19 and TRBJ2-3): DGGITQSPKYLFRKEGQNVTLSCEQNLNHDAMYWYRQDPGQGLRLIYYSQIVNDFQKGDIAEGYSVSREKKESFPLTVTSAQKNPTAFYLCASSILAGGTDTQYFGPGTRLTVL.